Shown below are 29 T cell receptor beta chains from a single sample sequenced in a study of molecular identifiers for immune sequencing clone quantification. TCRdb re-derived calls from the PCR reads in MiXCR, one entry per CDR3 protein. The sample shows 600,000 to 650,000 distinct CDR3 sequences, about 20% of them seen only once. The sample was naive CD8+ T cells from blood, with Jurkat cell RNA spiked in. Noted subset: FACS-sorted CD8+CD4-CCR7+CD45RA+ naive T cells. Receptors were obtained from a human donor in good health. Some libraries in this study had Jurkat cell RNA spiked in.

This clonotype was seen at least ten times. CDR3: CASRGGLGGTDTQYF. In DNA form, the CDR3 reads TGTGCCAGCAGGGGGGGGTTAGGGGGTACAGATACGCAGTATTTT. The genes are TRBV12-3 or TRBV12-4 and TRBJ2-3; maybe TRBD2 (7 bases). The V gene lost 6 bases and the J gene lost 3 bases, with 16 bases spanning the gap. This CDR3 comprises 15 residues.

The V and J genes are TRBV30 and TRBJ2-7, with 11 bases aligning to TRBD1. V was clipped by 1 base and J by 3 bases; unmatched bases: 2. Germline loops: CDR1 GTSNPN, CDR2 SVGIG (reference sequence). This CDR3 is built from 14 residues. In nucleotides, the CDR3 is TGTGCCTGGAGTGCCGGGACAGGGGGCTACGAGCAGTACTTC. As protein: CAWSAGTGGYEQYF.

This clonotype turned up a few times. The chain uses TRBV19 and TRBJ1-5; D gene uncertain. Germline V lookup: CDR1 LNHDA, CDR2 SQIVND (reference sequence). The CDR3 length is 14 residues. V was pared by 5 bases and J by 3 bases, with 11 bases between. CDR3 sequence reads: CASSHDLYNQPQHF. CDR3 nucleotides: TGTGCCAGTAGTCACGACCTTTACAATCAGCCCCAGCATTTT.

This clonotype was seen repeatedly, ten times or more. V is TRBV19 and J is TRBJ2-7; D unclear. This CDR3 is built from 15 residues. Germline loops: CDR1 LNHDA, CDR2 SQIVND (reference sequence). Trimming removed 4 bases from V and 1 base from J, with 14 bases in between. For the CDR3, the DNA is TGTGCCAGTAGTACCGCGACTGCTATTTCCTACGAGCAGTACTTC. Residues: CASSTATAISYEQYF. Full variable domain (rest looked up from reference TRBV19 and TRBJ2-7): DGGITQSPKYLFRKEGQNVTLSCEQNLNHDAMYWYRQDPGQGLRLIYYSQIVNDFQKGDIAEGYSVSREKKESFPLTVTSAQKNPTAFYLCASSTATAISYEQYFGPGTRLTVT.

Worth noting for this clonotype: Being one base from a much bigger clone, this may be a read error. The chain carries TRBV4-3 and TRBJ1-1, with 11 bases that match TRBD1. Germline CDR1 reads LGHNA; CDR2 reads YSLEER. This CDR3 is 16 amino acids long. V lost 3 bases, J lost 3 bases, and 6 bases stayed unmatched. The CDR3 spells CASSHGTGGLHTEAFF. The CDR3, as DNA: TGCGCCAGCAGCCACGGGACAGGGGGGTTGCACACTGAAGCTTTCTTT.

At least ten counts were recorded for this clonotype. This rearrangement joins TRBV5-1 to TRBJ2-7; D possibly corresponds to TRBD2 (6 bases). CDR1 SGHRS and CDR2 YFSETQ come from the germline V gene. V gave up 4 bases and J gave up 5 bases, with 19 bases separating them. This CDR3 spans 15 amino acids. This chain's CDR3 is CASSAPGSGTDEQYF. In DNA form, the CDR3 reads TGCGCCAGCAGCGCCCCCGGGAGCGGAACTGACGAGCAGTACTTC.

This clonotype came up a few times. This chain links TRBV18 with TRBJ1-5; TRBD1 agrees at 7 bases. V lost 2 bases to trimming and J lost 2 bases; unmatched junction nucleotides: 3. Germline lookup yields CDR1 KGHSH and CDR2 LQKENI. The CDR3 spans 15 residues. In DNA form, the CDR3 reads TGTGCCAGCTCACCAGCAGGGGGGGGCAATCAGCCCCAGCATTTT. It encodes CASSPAGGGNQPQHF.

In its sample, this clonotype was seen a few times. V gene TRBV29-1 combines with J gene TRBJ2-5; possibly TRBD1 for D (6 bases). Germline lookup yields CDR1 SQVTM and CDR2 ANQGSEA. V gave up 3 bases and J gave up 5 bases, with 19 bases separating them. The CDR3 runs 15 residues. Written as DNA, the CDR3 is TGCAGCGTTGATATACCTCAGGGGCGCGGGGAGACCCAGTACTTC. Protein sequence: CSVDIPQGRGETQYF. Supplemented by reference TRBV29-1 and TRBJ2-5, the full variable domain reads SAVISQKPSRDICQRGTSLTIQCQVDSQVTMMFWYRQQPGQSLTLIATANQGSEATYESGFVIDKFPISRPNLTFSTLTVSNMSPEDSSIYLCSVDIPQGRGETQYFGPGTRLLVL.

Comment on this clonotype: A read error may explain this, as a much larger clone is one base away. The DNA is omitted, as the CDR3 cannot be located on it reliably, and the CDR3 follows TCRdb's listing. This chain uses TRBV4-3 with TRBJ2-6. The CDR3 contains 17 residues when both ends are counted. The germline V gene encodes CDR1 LGHNA and CDR2 YSLEER. The CDR3 loop reads CASSQVGQGSGANVPTF.

This clonotype was seen a few times. The V gene is TRBV10-3, the J gene TRBJ2-7; TRBD1 is a possible D gene (5 bases). Trimming cost V 4 bases and J 0 bases, with 13 bases left between them. Germline CDR1 reads ENHRY; CDR2 reads SYGVKD. The CDR3 totals 15 residues. CDR3 nucleotide sequence: TGTGCCATCAGTGGACAGAGTCAGAGCTCCTACGAGCAGTACTTC. This gives the protein CAISGQSQSSYEQYF.

The chain carries TRBV7-6 and TRBJ2-7; D is possibly TRBD2 (6 bases). CDR3 length: 14 amino acids. The V and J ends lost 7 bases and 2 bases respectively, with 15 bases between them. From germline, CDR1 is SGHVS and CDR2 FNYEAQ. CDR3 sequence: CASKPDYATYEQYF. In DNA form, the CDR3 reads TGTGCCAGCAAGCCGGACTACGCGACCTACGAGCAGTACTTC.

The chain couples TRBV7-2 to TRBJ2-7; 16 nucleotides line up with TRBD2. Germline CDR1 reads SGHTA; CDR2 reads FQGNSA. The ends lost 5 bases at V and 1 base at J; junction bases unmatched: 11. The CDR3 runs 19 residues. CDR3 coding DNA: TGTGCCAGCAGCGCCGGGACTAGCGGGAGGGCCCCCGTATCCTACGAGCAGTACTTC. Its protein product is CASSAGTSGRAPVSYEQYF.

The V and J genes are TRBV29-1 and TRBJ2-7, with D perhaps TRBD1 (5 bases). The V gene's germline CDR1 is SQVTM and CDR2 ANQGSEA. CDR3 length: 14 residues. Trimming left V 5 bases short and J 1 base short, with 15 bases between. CDR3 region: CSVSDHRLSYEQYF. The CDR3 DNA sequence: TGCAGCGTTAGTGATCACAGGCTATCCTACGAGCAGTACTTC.

This clonotype showed up many times. The chain joins TRBV9 to TRBJ2-3; D may correspond to TRBD1 or TRBD2 (5 bases each). The CDR3 runs 16 residues. Between the trimmed V and J ends, which lost 0 bases and 3 bases, there was a span of 14 bases. The germline V gene encodes CDR1 SGDLS and CDR2 YYNGEE. The CDR3 reads CASSVVEGPSTDTQYF. CDR3 DNA: TGTGCCAGCAGCGTAGTTGAGGGGCCTTCGACAGATACGCAGTATTTT. The full variable domain, completed using reference TRBV9 and TRBJ2-3, is DSGVTQTPKHLITATGQRVTLRCSPRSGDLSVYWYQQSLDQGLQFLIQYYNGEERAKGNILERFSAQQFPDLHSELNLSSLELGDSALYFCASSVVEGPSTDTQYFGPGTRLTVL.

At least ten counts were recorded for this clonotype. The chain couples TRBV3-1 to TRBJ2-3; TRBD1 or TRBD2 may be the D gene (5 bases each). Germline assignment: CDR1 LGHDT and CDR2 YNNKEL (reference sequence). With 1 base removed from V and 3 bases from J, the gap between germline ends came to 11 bases. The CDR3 contains 15 residues. The CDR3 is CASSQGGIETDTQYF. The CDR3 nucleotides read TGTGCCAGCAGCCAAGGGGGGATAGAGACAGATACGCAGTATTTT.

The table lists this clonotype with a few counts. The rearrangement links TRBV13 to TRBJ2-7; 8 positions agree with TRBD1. Trimming cost V 0 bases and J 4 bases; bases outside gene matches: 5. The germline CDR1 and CDR2 sequences are PRHDT and FYEKMQ (reference sequence). There are 15 residues in the CDR3. CDR3 protein: CASSLGGGQGYEQYF. In DNA, the CDR3 is TGTGCCAGCAGCTTAGGTGGTGGACAGGGTTACGAGCAGTACTTC.

The chain couples TRBV10-1 to TRBJ2-7; D call uncertain. This CDR3 comprises 14 residues. With 0 bases removed from V and 4 bases from J, the gap between germline ends came to 10 bases. Per germline, CDR1 WNHNN and CDR2 SYGVQD (reference sequence). Here the CDR3 reads CASSESDDLYEQYF. CDR3 DNA: TGCGCCAGCAGTGAGTCGGATGATCTGTACGAGCAGTACTTC.

At least ten counts were recorded for this clonotype. The chain joins TRBV20-1 to TRBJ2-7, with no clear D. The V gene lost 3 bases and the J gene lost 6 bases, with 18 bases spanning the gap. This CDR3 spans 14 amino acids. Germline V gene data show CDR1 as DFQATT and CDR2 as SNEGSKA (reference sequence). As DNA, the CDR3 is TGCAGTGCTAGCGTGGAACCCCCGGTTGGCGAGCAGTACTTC. Its protein product is CSASVEPPVGEQYF.

A single count supports this clonotype. Being one base from a much bigger clone, this may be a read error. The gene calls are TRBV6-1 and TRBJ1-5; no clear D gene. The V and J ends lost 3 bases and 3 bases respectively, with 9 bases between them. The CDR3 sequence is 14 residues long. From germline, CDR1 is MNHNS and CDR2 SASEGT. The CDR3 protein is CASSEVSANQPQHF. The CDR3 DNA follows: TGTGCCAGCAGTGAGGTCAGCGCCAATCAGCCCCAGCATTTT.

This clonotype was found many times. The rearrangement joins TRBV11-2 to TRBJ2-3; 9 bases agree with TRBD2. Germline trimming cut 4 bases from V and 4 bases from J; bases unmatched to any gene: 6. The CDR3 totals 15 residues. CDR1 SGHAT and CDR2 FQNNGV come from the germline V gene. The CDR3 DNA follows: TGTGCCAGCAGCTCATGGGGACTAGCATCAGATACGCAGTATTTT. This codes for CASSSWGLASDTQYF. Filled out from reference TRBV11-2 and TRBJ2-3, the complete variable domain reads EAGVAQSPRYKIIEKRQSVAFWCNPISGHATLYWYQQILGQGPKLLIQFQNNGVVDDSQLPKDRFSAERLKGVDSTLKIQPAKLEDSAVYLCASSSWGLASDTQYFGPGTRLTVL.

At least ten counts were recorded for this clonotype. This chain links TRBV24-1 with TRBJ1-5, with D possibly TRBD1 on 6 matching bases. V lost 6 bases to trimming and J lost 4 bases, with 12 bases between them. Germline CDR1 reads KGHDR; CDR2 reads SFDVKD. This CDR3 contains 14 residues. CDR3 sequence reads: CATSLDSPNQPQHF. CDR3 sequence (DNA): TGTGCCACCAGTTTGGACAGCCCAAATCAGCCCCAGCATTTT.

The rearrangement uses TRBV3-1 and TRBJ2-3, with TRBD2 identical over 14 bases. J was trimmed by 0 bases and V by 0 bases; bases with no gene match: 5. Germline assignment: CDR1 LGHDT and CDR2 YNNKEL (reference sequence). The CDR3 extends over 19 amino acids. The CDR3 region has the DNA TGTGCCAGCAGCCAAGACGGGACTAGCGGGGGTACTAGCACAGATACGCAGTATTTT. Translated: CASSQDGTSGGTSTDTQYF.

About this clonotype: This may stem from a read error, because a much larger clone lies one nucleotide away. The chain recombines TRBV14 with TRBJ2-5; D is unresolved. Germline-derived CDR1 and CDR2 are SGHDN and FVKESK. The CDR3 spans 13 residues. CDR3 residues: CASSPPAEDTQYF. The CDR3 DNA is TGTGCCAGCAGCCCTCCAGCAGAAGATACCCAGTACTTC.

On this clonotype: A read error is possible here, since a much larger clone lies one base away. The gene calls are TRBV9 and TRBJ1-1; a possible D gene is TRBD1 (6 bases). Deletions cut 3 bases from V and 0 bases from J, with 21 bases between. CDR1 and CDR2 from the germline V gene are SGDLS and YYNGEE. The length of the CDR3 is 18 residues. CDR3: CASSGKEGMTGLNTEAFF. CDR3 coding DNA: TGTGCCAGCAGCGGGAAAGAGGGGATGACAGGTTTGAACACTGAAGCTTTCTTT.

This clonotype has a count of ten or more. The chain employs TRBV6-5 and TRBJ1-1; no clear D. This CDR3 is built from 15 residues. The germline CDR1 and CDR2 sequences are MNHEY and SVGAGI. V was cut by 0 bases and J by 3 bases, with 11 bases left in between. CDR3 bases: TGTGCCAGCAGTTACTCAGCCAGGTGGGACACTGAAGCTTTCTTT. This sequence encodes CASSYSARWDTEAFF.

In the case of this clonotype: The junction and the germline gene differ at one end; a read error may be behind it. The V gene is TRBV27, the J gene TRBJ1-2, with 11 bases identical to TRBD1. In germline, CDR1 is MNHEY, CDR2 SMNVEV (reference sequence). The CDR3 is 14 residues long. CDR3: CASSYGQGAGGYAF. CDR3 bases: TGTGCCAGCAGTTACGGACAGGGGGCAGGCGGCTACGCCTTC.

Regarding this clonotype: A much bigger clone sits one base away, suggesting this may be a read error. V is TRBV7-9 and J is TRBJ1-2; no definite D call. Germline V lookup: CDR1 SEHNR, CDR2 FQNEAQ (reference sequence). Deletions cut 1 base from V and 4 bases from J, with 16 bases between. CDR3 length equals 16 residues. CDR3 in DNA: TGTGCCAGCAGCTTAGAAGTAGAGACGGTTACCTATGGCTACACCTTC. As protein: CASSLEVETVTYGYTF.

This clonotype has only a few counts. The chain links TRBV10-3 to TRBJ2-7; D remains ambiguous. Germline V gives CDR1 ENHRY, CDR2 SYGVKD. Trimming removed 10 bases from V and 2 bases from J, with 24 bases in between. The CDR3 is 16 amino acids. CDR3 in DNA: TGTGCCACCACCGACACGCTGTGGCGCAGAGCCTACGAGCAGTACTTC. Residues: CATTDTLWRRAYEQYF.

V gene TRBV6-5 combines with J gene TRBJ2-5; 15 nucleotides align to TRBD2. CDR1 and CDR2 (germline): MNHEY, SVGAGI. V lost 3 bases, J lost 5 bases, and 4 bases stayed unmatched. The CDR3 runs 16 residues. Here the CDR3 DNA reads TGTGCCAGCAGTTATTCCGGGACTAGCGGGGGGGAGACCCAGTACTTC. It yields the protein CASSYSGTSGGETQYF.